This T cell receptor beta chain was obtained from a study of human T cells and chemical hapten exposure. The study, taken as a whole, reports: With regard to DPC sensitization, TCRs above 1 in 1000 frequency did not change.

Each CDR3 protein gets one entry after TCRdb re-called the RACE reads with MiXCR. The table shows over 95,000 distinct CDR3 sequences, with around 11% occurring only once. Germline CDR1 MNHEY, CDR2 SMNVEV (reference sequence). The CDR3 consists of 16 residues. Trimming removed 3 bases from V and 3 bases from J; junction bases left unmatched: 6. Time point: patch test 1, 2 weeks after DPC sensitization. Noted treatment: therapeutic diphenylcyclopropenone sensitization with weekly scalp DPC. This clonotype was found a few times. Its antigen is as yet unknown. The chain carries TRBV27 and TRBJ2-3; TRBD1 aligns across 10 bases. The clonotype was recovered from a woman aged 35 to 49 with alopecia areata. Some clones in this sample may be carry-over from other donors' samples. The specimen comprised whole blood, sampled in connection with sensitization to the hapten diphenylcyclopropenone (DPC). The CDR3 DNA reads TGTGCCAGCAGTTTGACCCCGGGACAGGGGACAGATACGCAGTATTTT. It codes for CASSLTPGQGTDTQYF.